Below, 7 T cell receptor delta chains from the same sample are listed, as sequenced in a study of Vδ1+ human thymocytes. Study-level points and caveats: Thymic TRG and TRD repertoires appeared highly polyclonal, with Gaussian CDR3 length distributions.

Extracted RNA was reverse transcribed into cDNA. CDR3 amplicons came from multiplex PCR with pooled V-gene forward and constant-region reverse primers. TCRdb fed the multiplex PCR reads into CATT to redo clone calling. The sample lists some 73,000 delta-chain clones; about 38% were seen once. Their antigen targets remain unknown. Specimen: Vdelta1+ gamma-delta thymocytes from the thymus. Subset noted: FACS-sorted CD3+ TCRalphabeta- TCRVdelta1+ TCRVdelta2- thymocytes. These receptors were collected from a boy younger than two who had congenital heart surgery.

This clone appeared a few times. A junction boundary mismatches the germline segment, possibly from a read error. This sequence joins TRDV1 and TRDJ1, with TRDD3 identical over 13 bases. Germline assignment: CDR1 TSWWSYY and CDR2 QGS. The CDR3 loop spans 21 amino acids. DNA for the CDR3: TGTGCTCCTGGGGACGATGACCGTACTGGGGGATACGCCAAGGAACCCGATAAACTCATCTTT. It codes for CAPGDDDRTGGYAKEPDKLIF.

This clone was found a few times. The chain employs TRDV1 and TRDJ1, with TRDD3 identical over 10 bases. V was pared by 6 bases and J by 0 bases, with 22 bases of the junction left unmatched. Germline CDR1 TSWWSYY, CDR2 QGS. This CDR3 comprises 21 residues. CDR3 sequence: CALGRGNATGGSRYYTDKLIF. The CDR3 DNA is TGTGCTCTTGGCCGCGGGAACGCAACTGGGGGATCCCGTTACTACACCGATAAACTCATCTTT.

The rearrangement uses TRDV1 and TRDJ1; the D is unclear. Trimming cost V 9 bases and J 2 bases, with 31 bases left between them. Germline V gene sequence: CDR1 TSWWSYY, CDR2 QGS. The CDR3 has 19 amino acids. This CDR3 is CALWRYRRTLYSDTDKLIF. Here the CDR3 DNA reads TGTGCTCTGTGGAGGTACCGAAGAACCCTCTACTCGGATACCGATAAACTCATCTTT.

This chain joins TRDV1 and TRDJ1, with a tentative D call TRDD3 (5 bases). Germline V lookup: CDR1 TSWWSYY, CDR2 QGS. The CDR3 sequence is 13 residues long. The germline V and J ends were trimmed by 4 bases and 3 bases, with 9 bases remaining between them. CDR3 in amino acids: CALGGDVSDKLIF. CDR3 in DNA: TGTGCTCTTGGGGGGGATGTATCCGATAAACTCATCTTT.

This clone was detected many times. V gene TRDV2 combines with J gene TRDJ1; no definite D call. The CDR3 is 13 amino acids. V was cut by 4 bases and J by 0 bases, with 8 bases left in between. Germline V CDR1 and CDR2: GEAIGNYY, EKD. The CDR3 protein is CACDLRYTDKLIF. In DNA form, the CDR3 reads TGTGCCTGTGATTTAAGGTACACCGATAAACTCATCTTT.

J is TRDJ1 and V is TRDV1, with 9 bases identical to TRDD3. The CDR3 spans 20 residues. Per the germline V gene, CDR1 is TSWWSYY and CDR2 is QGS. The V and J ends lost 3 bases and 1 base, in that order; junction bases with no gene match: 18. The CDR3 coding sequence is TGTGCTCTTGGGGATTCCTCTTTCCTACGGGGGATACTTACCACCGATAAACTCATCTTT. Its protein product is CALGDSSFLRGILTTDKLIF.

The rearrangement joins TRDV1 to TRDJ1, with D maybe TRDD2 (6 bases). CDR3 length: 21 amino acids. The V gene lost 0 bases and the J gene lost 0 bases, with 26 bases spanning the gap. Looked up from germline, CDR1 is TSWWSYY and CDR2 is QGS. CDR3 protein: CALGELIILRRGATYTDKLIF. The CDR3 coding sequence is TGTGCTCTTGGGGAACTAATAATCCTACGCCGAGGCGCTACGTACACCGATAAACTCATCTTT.